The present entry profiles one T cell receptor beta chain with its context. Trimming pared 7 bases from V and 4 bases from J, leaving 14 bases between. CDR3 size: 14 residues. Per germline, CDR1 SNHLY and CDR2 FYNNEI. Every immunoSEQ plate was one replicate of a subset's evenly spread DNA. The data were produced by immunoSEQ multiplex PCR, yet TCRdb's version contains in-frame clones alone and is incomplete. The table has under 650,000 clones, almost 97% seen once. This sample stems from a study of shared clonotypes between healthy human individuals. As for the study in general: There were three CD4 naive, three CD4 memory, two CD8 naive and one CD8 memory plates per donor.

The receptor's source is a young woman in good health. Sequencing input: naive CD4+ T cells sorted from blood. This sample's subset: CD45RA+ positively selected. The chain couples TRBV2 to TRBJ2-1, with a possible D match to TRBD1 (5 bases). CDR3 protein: CASKDSTVYNEQFF. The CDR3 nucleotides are TGTGCCAGCAAAGACAGCACAGTATACAATGAGCAGTTCTTC.